This paragraph reports one T cell receptor beta chain. The antigen is not known. Trimming shortened V by 2 bases and J by 1 base, and 5 bases separated the two germline ends. The CDR3 loop spans 13 amino acids. CDR1 LNHDA and CDR2 SQIVND come from the germline V gene (reference sequence). This sample was taken from a study of T cell responses to AZD1222 COVID-19 vaccine. Measured with immunoSEQ multiplex PCR; TCRdb has only the in-frame clones, and not every one. The sample holds 100,000 to 150,000 clones, roughly nine tenths seen once. Study-wide findings and caveats: Of the AZD1222 recipients, only 5 to 7 were seropositive at baseline. Donors were mostly white British, more females; clonal diversity possibly underestimated. Reports say nearly half of spike-specific TCRs go after unmutated variant regions.

This material consisted of peripheral blood, taken on day 0 of AZD1222 vaccination. The receptor's source is an adult in good health. The chain carries TRBV19 and TRBJ1-1; D unresolved. This CDR3 reads CASSITENTEAFF. The CDR3, as DNA: TGTGCCAGTAGTATAACAGAGAACACTGAAGCTTTCTTT.